This passage covers 18 T cell receptor beta chains from one sample sequenced in a study of control samples from healthy donors and cancer patients (dated by TCRdb to the early 2020s). The library relied on the immunoSEQ multiplex PCR assay. TCRdb mirrors the immuneACCESS table, restricted to in-frame sequences. Some clones are absent from its copies; in checked studies, under half trace to an unresolved V gene, and the reason for the others is unknown. The table for this sample lists about 86,000 clones; approximately 93% of them were counted only once. Approximately 1.5% of the sample comes from the top ten. Input material: blood. These receptors came from a woman in her 30s in good health.

This rearrangement joins TRBV6-1 to TRBJ2-3; D ambiguous. Germline values: CDR1 MNHNS, CDR2 SASEGT. V lost 0 bases and J lost 6, with 10 bases in between. The CDR3 runs 14 residues. The CDR3 DNA reads as TGTGCCAGCAGTGAAGCTTGGACCCGGGATACGCAGTATTTT. This gives the protein CASSEAWTRDTQYF.

The chain carries TRBV5-1 and TRBJ1-1, with 8 bases fitting TRBD1. The V gene end was trimmed by 3 bases and the J gene end by 7 bases; junction bases not matched to a gene: 8. Germline lookup yields CDR1 SGHRS and CDR2 YFSETQ. The CDR3 loop spans 14 amino acids. CDR3 sequence: CASSSAGGQVEAFF. Written as DNA, the CDR3 is TGCGCCAGCAGCTCAGCAGGGGGCCAGGTTGAAGCTTTCTTT.

This chain connects TRBV27 to TRBJ1-2; a weak D match, TRBD1 (6 bases). V was clipped by 8 bases and J by 4 bases, with 23 bases between them. From germline, CDR1 is MNHEY and CDR2 SMNVEV (reference sequence). This CDR3 is 16 amino acids long. CDR3 sequence: CASSLSPGTSSYGYTF. CDR3 coding DNA: TGTGCCAGCTCACTCAGCCCAGGGACATCGTCCTATGGCTACACCTTC.

The chain links TRBV5-1 to TRBJ1-4, with unresolved D. The CDR3 consists of 15 residues. V lost 2 bases to trimming and J lost 8 bases, with 16 bases between them. CDR1 is SGHRS, CDR2 YFSETQ, per germline. The CDR3 here is CASSFTNLKGEKLFF. The CDR3 DNA follows: TGCGCCAGCAGCTTTACGAACTTAAAAGGCGAAAAACTGTTTTTT.

The V call is TRBV7-3, the J call TRBJ1-1; tentatively, D is TRBD1 (6 bases). This CDR3 contains 20 residues. The germline V gene has CDR1 SGHTA and CDR2 FQGTGA. Trimming took off 2 bases at V and 4 bases at J, with 29 bases between the two ends. CDR3 bases: TGTGCCAGCAGCTTATCCCTCCTGAGGGAGCTTCAGGGGAGAACCACTGAAGCTTTCTTT. It translates to CASSLSLLRELQGRTTEAFF.

This sequence joins TRBV29-1 and TRBJ1-1; TRBD1 aligns across 9 bases. V lost 6 bases and J lost 4; bases outside the gene matches: 6. CDR1 and CDR2 (germline): SQVTM, ANQGSEA. The length of the CDR3 is 13 residues. The CDR3 loop is CSVQGARITEAFF. CDR3 nucleotide sequence: TGCAGCGTACAGGGGGCGCGGATCACTGAAGCTTTCTTT.

This rearrangement joins TRBV7-9 to TRBJ2-7; TRBD2 matches at 12 bases. V was pared by 3 bases and J by 2 bases, with 14 bases of the junction left unmatched. Germline loops: CDR1 SEHNR, CDR2 FQNEAQ (reference sequence). This CDR3 is 19 amino acids long. The CDR3 DNA reads TGTGCCAGCAGCTTCCCTAGCGGGAGGGGTAGCATTACCACCTACGAGCAGTACTTC. Its translation is CASSFPSGRGSITTYEQYF.

The chain joins TRBV14 to TRBJ2-3; TRBD2 aligns across 7 bases. The trim removed 1 base at V and 3 bases at J, leaving 4 bases unmatched. Germline CDR1 is SGHDN and CDR2 is FVKESK. The CDR3 has 15 residues. The CDR3 here is CASSQARGRTDTQYF. DNA of the CDR3: TGTGCCAGCAGCCAAGCGCGGGGGAGGACAGATACGCAGTATTTT.

The J gene is TRBJ2-6, the V gene TRBV2, with D hard to call. This CDR3 region has 14 residues. Germline V lookup: CDR1 SNHLY, CDR2 FYNNEI. Trimming left V 6 bases short and J 4 bases short, with 10 bases between. The CDR3 here is CASSSRSGANVLTF. The CDR3 bases are TGTGCCAGCAGCTCAAGATCCGGGGCCAACGTCCTGACTTTC.

Regarding this clone: The germline gene is not matched at one end of the junction; a read error may be the cause. The genes are TRBV5-8 and TRBJ2-1; D gene unclear. This CDR3 has 15 residues. CDR1 and CDR2 from the germline V gene are SGHTS and YDEGEE. The CDR3 DNA reads as TGTGCCAGCAGCTTGGCCATCATCGGTAGGCACCTCGAGGTCTTC. Translation: CASSLAIIGRHLEVF.

The genes are TRBV5-1 and TRBJ2-6; D is uncertain. The CDR3 is made up of 11 amino acids. Trimming took off 7 bases at V and 8 bases at J, with 7 bases between the two ends. The V gene's germline CDR1 is SGHRS and CDR2 YFSETQ. Here the CDR3 DNA reads TGCGCCAGCCTTGAATCCAACGTCCTGACTTTC. Its protein is CASLESNVLTF.

Worth noting for this clone: An end of the junction does not agree with germline; a read error may underlie this. The chain links TRBV12-3 or TRBV12-4 to TRBJ1-2; TRBD1 matches 7 bases. CDR3 size: 12 residues. Written as DNA, the CDR3 is TGTGCCAGCACTTTAGGGGGCGAGGGCTACACCTTC. It encodes CASTLGGEGYTF.

The chain recombines TRBV3-1 (or the pseudogene TRBV3-2) with TRBJ2-5; no clear D gene. V gave up 4 bases and J gave up 1 base, with 13 bases separating them. CDR3 length: 15 amino acids. CDR1 and CDR2 (germline): LGHDT, YNNKEL (reference sequence). CDR3 bases: TGTGCCAGCAGCCCCAGCCCGGCGTTCCAAGAGACCCAGTACTTC. It encodes CASSPSPAFQETQYF.

The CDR3 spells CASSIRGGGTEAFF. The CDR3 region has the DNA TGCGCCAGCAGCATCCGAGGTGGGGGCACTGAAGCTTTCTTT. The chain recombines TRBV5-1 with TRBJ1-1, with a possible D match to TRBD1 (5 bases). The germline V and J ends were trimmed by 4 bases and 4 bases, with 14 bases remaining between them. CDR1 is SGHRS, CDR2 YFSETQ, per germline. The CDR3 sequence is 14 residues long.

The chain employs TRBV4-1 and TRBJ1-4; the D is unclear. In germline, CDR1 is MGHRA, CDR2 YSYEKL. CDR3 size: 13 residues. V lost 4 bases, J lost 4 bases, and 7 bases lay in between. The CDR3 here is CASSRWSNEKLFF. Here the CDR3 DNA reads TGCGCCAGCAGCCGCTGGAGTAATGAAAAACTGTTTTTT.

The rearrangement joins TRBV19 to TRBJ2-5; possibly TRBD2 for D (6 bases). CDR1 LNHDA and CDR2 SQIVND come from the germline V gene (reference sequence). This CDR3 has 14 amino acids. V was clipped by 3 bases and J by 5 bases, with 13 bases between them. The DNA for the CDR3 is TGTGCCAGTAGTATCAACGGGGGAGGCGAGACCCAGTACTTC. This encodes CASSINGGGETQYF.

The chain employs TRBV5-1 and TRBJ2-1; TRBD1 is a possible D gene (6 bases). In germline, CDR1 is SGHRS, CDR2 YFSETQ. Trimming removed 0 bases from V and 7 bases from J, with 17 bases in between. CDR3 length equals 16 residues. CDR3 sequence reads: CASSLAGTQGYNEQFF. The CDR3 bases are TGCGCCAGCAGCTTGGCCGGGACACAAGGTTATAATGAGCAGTTCTTC. The entire variable domain, with the rest obtained from reference TRBV5-1 and TRBJ2-1, is as follows: KAGVTQTPRYLIKTRGQQVTLSCSPISGHRSVSWYQQTPGQGLQFLFEYFSETQRNKGNFPGRFSGRQFSNSRSEMNVSTLELGDSALYLCASSLAGTQGYNEQFFGPGTRLTVL.

The chain employs TRBV24-1 and TRBJ2-2; TRBD1 agrees at 10 bases. Germline-derived CDR1 and CDR2 are KGHDR and SFDVKD. Trimming took 9 bases from V and 0 from J; bases not matched to a gene: 6. The CDR3 covers 16 residues. The DNA of the CDR3 is TGTGCCACCGCCCGCGACAGGGGGCCGAACACCGGGGAGCTGTTTTTT. Translation: CATARDRGPNTGELFF.